The rows below give T cell receptor beta chains drawn from one sample of a study of early T cells in non-severe SARS-CoV-2 infection. TCRdb re-called the 5' RACE reads with MiXCR, one entry per CDR3 protein. The sample has 85,000 to 100,000 distinct CDR3 sequences, around 16% seen once; the top ten hold around 4.9%. This material consisted of whole blood, taken at baseline. The source is an adult who was a healthcare worker with PCR-confirmed SARS-CoV-2 infection or an uninfected control (not recorded which). The CDR3 runs from the conserved cysteine through the conserved F or W. D genes are given only for firm matches. Size tells how often a clone was seen (once, few, many) or the class of an expanded clone, and some rows leave it out.

J gene: TRBJ2-3; D gene: TRBD2; clone size: few; V gene: TRBV7-2; CDR3 DNA: TGTGCCAGCAGCTTACTAGCGGGAGTCACAGATACGCAGTATTTT; CDR3 protein: CASSLLAGVTDTQYF
J gene: TRBJ2-1; D gene: .; clone size: many; V gene: TRBV20-1; CDR3 DNA: TGCAGTGCTAGACTCTCCCCCAGCGGTATCTACAATGAGCAGTTCTTC; CDR3 protein: CSARLSPSGIYNEQFF
J gene: TRBJ2-1; D gene: TRBD2; clone size: few; V gene: TRBV5-1; CDR3 DNA: TGCGCCAGCAGCTTAAGGACTAGCGGGAGCCCCCTAACCTACAATGAGCAGTTCTTC; CDR3 protein: CASSLRTSGSPLTYNEQFF
J gene: TRBJ1-3; D gene: .; clone size: .; V gene: TRBV20-1; CDR3 DNA: TGCAGTGCACAGGACACCCAAGACACCATATATTTT; CDR3 protein: CSAQDTQDTIYF
J gene: TRBJ2-3; D gene: .; clone size: many; V gene: TRBV7-8; CDR3 DNA: TGTGCCAGCAGCCCCCGGGACCTCAGCACAGATACGCAGTATTTT; CDR3 protein: CASSPRDLSTDTQYF
J gene: TRBJ2-1; D gene: TRBD1; clone size: .; V gene: TRBV12-3/TRBV12-4; CDR3 DNA: TGTGCCAGCAGGTCCCAGGGGGCGAGCTCCTACAATGAGCAGTTCTTC; CDR3 protein: CASRSQGASSYNEQFF
J gene: TRBJ2-1; D gene: TRBD2; clone size: few; V gene: TRBV7-3; CDR3 DNA: TGTGCCAGCAGCGCGAAGGTGGGAGCGGGGGAGCAGTTCTTC; CDR3 protein: CASSAKVGAGEQFF
J gene: TRBJ2-5; D gene: .; clone size: many; V gene: TRBV6-6; CDR3 DNA: TGTGCCGGAAGCCGGGACTTAGCTTCTCGAGAGACCCAGTACTTC; CDR3 protein: CAGSRDLASRETQYF
J gene: TRBJ2-7; D gene: .; clone size: .; V gene: TRBV5-1; CDR3 DNA: TGCGCCAGCAGTAGCCCTTCGGTCGAGCAGTACTTC; CDR3 protein: CASSSPSVEQYF
J gene: TRBJ2-1; D gene: .; clone size: .; V gene: TRBV28; CDR3 DNA: TGTGCCAGCAGAACAGACTACAATGAGCAGTTCTTC; CDR3 protein: CASRTDYNEQFF
J gene: TRBJ2-7; D gene: TRBD2; clone size: .; V gene: TRBV20-1; CDR3 DNA: TGCAGTGCTAGAGTCAGCGGGAGGGCATACGAGCAGTACTTC; CDR3 protein: CSARVSGRAYEQYF
J gene: TRBJ1-2; D gene: .; clone size: .; V gene: TRBV3-1; CDR3 DNA: TGTGCCAGCAGCCAAGACATGGATATGGGCTACACCTTC; CDR3 protein: CASSQDMDMGYTF
J gene: TRBJ1-1; D gene: .; clone size: .; V gene: TRBV5-1; CDR3 DNA: TGCGCCACCCGAGGGGGACAAGGCACTGAAGCTTTCTTT; CDR3 protein: CATRGGQGTEAFF
J gene: TRBJ2-1; D gene: TRBD1; clone size: .; V gene: TRBV7-8; CDR3 DNA: TGTGCCAGCAGCCAGGGGGAATACAATGAGCAGTTCTTC; CDR3 protein: CASSQGEYNEQFF
J gene: TRBJ2-1; D gene: TRBD1; clone size: .; V gene: TRBV2; CDR3 DNA: TGTGCCAGCAATGGAGGACAGGGGTACAATGAGCAGTTCTTC; CDR3 protein: CASNGGQGYNEQFF
J gene: TRBJ2-7; D gene: TRBD1; clone size: many; V gene: TRBV4-2; CDR3 DNA: TGTGCCAGCAGCCAAGAAAAGACAGGGTACGAGCAGTACTTC; CDR3 protein: CASSQEKTGYEQYF